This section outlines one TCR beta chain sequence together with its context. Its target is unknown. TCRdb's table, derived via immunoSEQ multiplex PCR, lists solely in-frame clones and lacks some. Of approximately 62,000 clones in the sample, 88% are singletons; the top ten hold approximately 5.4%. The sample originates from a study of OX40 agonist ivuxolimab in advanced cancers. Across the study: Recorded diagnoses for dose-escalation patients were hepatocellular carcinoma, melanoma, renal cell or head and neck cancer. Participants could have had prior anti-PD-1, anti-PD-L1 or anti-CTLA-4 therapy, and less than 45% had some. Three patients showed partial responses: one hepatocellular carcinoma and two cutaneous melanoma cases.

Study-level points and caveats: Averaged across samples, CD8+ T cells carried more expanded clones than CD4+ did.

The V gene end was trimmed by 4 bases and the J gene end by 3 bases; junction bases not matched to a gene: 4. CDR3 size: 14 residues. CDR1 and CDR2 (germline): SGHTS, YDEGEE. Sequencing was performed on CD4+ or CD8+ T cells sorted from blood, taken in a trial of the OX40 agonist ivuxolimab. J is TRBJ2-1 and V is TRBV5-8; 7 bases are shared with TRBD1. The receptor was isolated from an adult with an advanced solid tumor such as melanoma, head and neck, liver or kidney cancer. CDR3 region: CASSPGTDYNEQFF. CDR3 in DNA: TGTGCCAGCAGCCCCGGGACAGACTACAATGAGCAGTTCTTC.